The entry below gives a single T cell receptor (beta chain) sequence along with its context. The data are from a study of blood T cell repertoires in COVID-19. Study-wide background: Sites across the United States, Italy and Spain contributed samples from acute and convalescent COVID-19. T cells, B-cell-depleted T cells, or PBMCs provided the cDNA or gDNA that served as material.

Under the authors' procedure: Amplification from reference gene primers served as the basis for estimated nucleated cell counts. Repertoires were generated with immunoSEQ multiplex PCR, while TCRdb's copy carries only in-frame clones and drops some. Clone size and the V and J calls come from that table; the DNA yielded D and trimming. The table records 200,000 to 250,000 clones, just under 90% of them present only once. Seattle cases were enrolled at active infection and followed longitudinally. With V trimmed by 3 bases and J by 4 bases, 3 bases remained unmatched. The CDR3 has 13 amino acids. Germline V gives CDR1 GTSNPN, CDR2 SVGIG (reference sequence).

The receptor was isolated from a man under 40 with COVID-19, enrolled during active disease. Sequencing was performed on peripheral blood. V is TRBV30 and J is TRBJ1-5; 7 bases are shared with TRBD1. CDR3 loop: CAWSLRGNQPQHF. As DNA, the CDR3 is TGTGCCTGGAGCCTCAGGGGGAATCAGCCCCAGCATTTT.